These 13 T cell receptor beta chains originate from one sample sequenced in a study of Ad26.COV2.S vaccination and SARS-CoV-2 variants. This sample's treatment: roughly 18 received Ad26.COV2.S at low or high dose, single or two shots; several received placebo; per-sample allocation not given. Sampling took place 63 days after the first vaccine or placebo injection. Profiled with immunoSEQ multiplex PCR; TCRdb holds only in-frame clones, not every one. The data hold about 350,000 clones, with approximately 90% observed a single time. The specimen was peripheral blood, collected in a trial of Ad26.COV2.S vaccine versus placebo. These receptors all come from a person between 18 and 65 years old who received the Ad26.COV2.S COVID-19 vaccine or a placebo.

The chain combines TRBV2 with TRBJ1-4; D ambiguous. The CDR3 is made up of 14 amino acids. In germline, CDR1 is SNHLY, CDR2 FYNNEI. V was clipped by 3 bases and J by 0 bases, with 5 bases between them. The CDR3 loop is CASSDQATNEKLFF. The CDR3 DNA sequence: TGTGCCAGCAGTGATCAAGCAACTAATGAAAAACTGTTTTTT.

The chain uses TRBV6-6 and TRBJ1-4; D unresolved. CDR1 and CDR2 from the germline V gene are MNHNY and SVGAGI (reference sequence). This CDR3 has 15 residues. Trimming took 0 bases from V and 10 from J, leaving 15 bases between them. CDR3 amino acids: CASSYSNIQSRKLFF. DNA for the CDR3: TGTGCCAGCAGTTACTCGAATATACAGTCCCGAAAACTGTTTTTT.

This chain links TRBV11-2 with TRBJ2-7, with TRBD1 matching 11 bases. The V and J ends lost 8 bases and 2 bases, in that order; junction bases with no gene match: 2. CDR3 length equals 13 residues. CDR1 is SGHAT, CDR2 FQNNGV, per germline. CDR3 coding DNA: TGTGCCAGCGGACAGGGGGCTACCTACGAGCAGTACTTC. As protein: CASGQGATYEQYF.

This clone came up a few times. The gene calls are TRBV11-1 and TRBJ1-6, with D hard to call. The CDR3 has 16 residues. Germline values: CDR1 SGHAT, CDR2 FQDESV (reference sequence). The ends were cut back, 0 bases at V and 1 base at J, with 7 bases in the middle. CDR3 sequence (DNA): TGTGCCAGCAGCTTAGCGCGGGGTTCCTATAATTCACCCCTCCACTTT. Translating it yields CASSLARGSYNSPLHF.

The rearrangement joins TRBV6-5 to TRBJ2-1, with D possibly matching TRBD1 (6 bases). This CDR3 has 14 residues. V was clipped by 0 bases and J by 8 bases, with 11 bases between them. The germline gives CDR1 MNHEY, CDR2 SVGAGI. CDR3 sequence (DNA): TGTGCCAGCAGTTACTCGCAGGGGTCCCATGAGCAGTTCTTC. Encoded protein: CASSYSQGSHEQFF.

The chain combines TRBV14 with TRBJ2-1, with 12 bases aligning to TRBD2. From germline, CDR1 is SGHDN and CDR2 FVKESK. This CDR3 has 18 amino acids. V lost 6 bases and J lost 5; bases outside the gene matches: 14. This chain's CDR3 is CASSQFSTSGRRHNEQFF. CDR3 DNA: TGTGCCAGCAGTCAATTTTCCACTAGCGGGAGGAGGCACAATGAGCAGTTCTTC.

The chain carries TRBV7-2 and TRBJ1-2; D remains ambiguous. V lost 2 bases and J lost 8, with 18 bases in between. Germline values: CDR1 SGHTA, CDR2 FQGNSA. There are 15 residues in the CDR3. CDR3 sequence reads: CASSLSGRTPGGYTF. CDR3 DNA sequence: TGTGCCAGCAGCTTATCTGGAAGGACGCCGGGCGGCTACACCTTC.

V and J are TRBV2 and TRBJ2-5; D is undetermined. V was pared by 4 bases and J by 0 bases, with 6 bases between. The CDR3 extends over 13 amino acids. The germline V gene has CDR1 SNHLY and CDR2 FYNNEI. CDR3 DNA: TGTGCCAGCAGTGCGCCTTACCAAGAGACCCAGTACTTC. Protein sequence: CASSAPYQETQYF.

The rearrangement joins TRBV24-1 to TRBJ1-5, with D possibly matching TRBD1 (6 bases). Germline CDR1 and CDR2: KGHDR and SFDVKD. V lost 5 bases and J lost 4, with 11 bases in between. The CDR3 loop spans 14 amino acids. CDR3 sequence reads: CATSVGGANQPQHF. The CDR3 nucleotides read TGTGCCACCAGTGTCGGGGGGGCAAATCAGCCCCAGCATTTT.

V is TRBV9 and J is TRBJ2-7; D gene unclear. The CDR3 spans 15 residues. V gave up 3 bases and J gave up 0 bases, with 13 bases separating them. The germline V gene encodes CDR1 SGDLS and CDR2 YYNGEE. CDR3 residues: CASSAGEESSYEQYF. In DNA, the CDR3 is TGTGCCAGCAGCGCCGGTGAAGAGAGCTCCTACGAGCAGTACTTC.

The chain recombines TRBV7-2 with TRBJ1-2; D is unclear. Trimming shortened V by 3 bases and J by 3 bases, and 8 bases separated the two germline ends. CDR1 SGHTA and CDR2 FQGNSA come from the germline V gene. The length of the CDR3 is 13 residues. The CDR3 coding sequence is TGTGCCAGCAGCTTCACGGACTACTATGGCTACACCTTC. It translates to CASSFTDYYGYTF.

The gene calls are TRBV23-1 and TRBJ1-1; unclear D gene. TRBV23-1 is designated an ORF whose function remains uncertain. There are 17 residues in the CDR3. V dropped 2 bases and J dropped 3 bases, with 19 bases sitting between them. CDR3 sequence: CASSQRCLNRRYTEAFF. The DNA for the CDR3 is TGCGCCAGCAGTCAAAGGTGTCTTAACCGGCGTTACACTGAAGCTTTCTTT.

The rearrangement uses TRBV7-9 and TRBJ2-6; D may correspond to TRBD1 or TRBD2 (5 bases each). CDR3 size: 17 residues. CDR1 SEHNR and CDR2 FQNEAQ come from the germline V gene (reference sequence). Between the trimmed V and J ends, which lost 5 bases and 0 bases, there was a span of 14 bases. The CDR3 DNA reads TGTGCCAGCAGCCAGACAGAGGGGACCTCTGGGGCCAACGTCCTGACTTTC. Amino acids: CASSQTEGTSGANVLTF.